This TCR beta chain emerged from a study of shared clonotypes between healthy human individuals. Study as a whole: Each donor's CD4 naive and CD4 memory cells filled three plates apiece, CD8 naive two, and CD8 memory one.

The CDR3 covers 14 residues. Germline lookup yields CDR1 SGHDT and CDR2 YYEEEE. The V end lost 3 bases, the J end lost 2 bases, and 9 bases lay between the germline ends. Each subset's genomic DNA was shared equally among a number of immunoSEQ plates. Some clones are missing from TCRdb's copy, which holds only in-frame ones; the method was immunoSEQ multiplex PCR. The sample has roughly 2.2 million clones, 85% to 95% seen once. Division of CD4+ cells produced a CD45RA+ naive subset and a CD45RA-negative memory subset. The sequenced material came from naive CD4+ T cells from PBMCs. Subset: CD45RA+ positively selected. V gene TRBV5-6 combines with J gene TRBJ2-1, with TRBD1 as a possible D gene (6 bases). The receptor was isolated from a man younger than 35 in good health. Some clones in this sample may be carry-over from other donors' samples. In DNA, the CDR3 is TGTGCCAGCAGCTGGACAGATACCTACAATGAGCAGTTCTTC. This sequence encodes CASSWTDTYNEQFF. The full variable domain, its missing parts supplied by reference TRBV5-6 and TRBJ2-1, is DAGVTQSPTHLIKTRGQQVTLRCSPKSGHDTVSWYQQALGQGPQFIFQYYEEEERQRGNFPDRFSGHQFPNYSSELNVNALLLGDSALYLCASSWTDTYNEQFFGPGTRLTVL.